A selection of T cell receptor beta chains follows, all from one sample in a study of control samples from healthy donors and cancer patients. Sequencing used immunoSEQ multiplex PCR; TCRdb keeps in-frame clones, though not all of them. The top ten hold about 5% of the sample, which has about 150,000 clones, around 95% seen once. Input material: blood. Every receptor here comes from a man aged 40-49 years in good health. Each CDR3 is given with its conserved first and last residue. D genes are given only for firm matches. A row's size may be missing; if present it is once, few, many or a size class.

cdr3_nt cdr3_aa d_call clone_size j_call v_call
TGTGCCAGTAGTATGGGGACTTCACCCCTCCACTTT CASSMGTSPLHF . . TRBJ1-6 TRBV19
TGTGCCAGCAGCGTAAGAGATGGCTACACCTTC CASSVRDGYTF . . TRBJ1-2 TRBV6-5
TGTGCCACCAGTGATTCTGGGAGCTCCTACGAGCAGTACTTC CATSDSGSSYEQYF . . TRBJ2-7 TRBV24-1
TGTGCCAGCAGTTACTCGGGACAGAATAATTCACCCCTCCACTTT CASSYSGQNNSPLHF TRBD1 . TRBJ1-6 TRBV6-5
TGTGCCAGCAGACAAGCTAGCGGGGTAACCTACGAGCAGTACTTC CASRQASGVTYEQYF TRBD2 . TRBJ2-7 TRBV7-9
TGTGCCAGCAGCTTACCATTGCCATCCGACAATGAGCAGTTCTTC CASSLPLPSDNEQFF . once TRBJ2-1 TRBV13
TGTGCCAGCAGTTTTAGGGGGGGAACTGAAGCTTTCTTT CASSFRGGTEAFF . . TRBJ1-1 TRBV27
TGTGCCACCAGTGACCCTGGGACTAGCATAGATACGCAGTATTTT CATSDPGTSIDTQYF TRBD2 . TRBJ2-3 TRBV24-1
TGTGCCAGCAGGCTTGGGACAGGGAGCATTTATAGCAATCAGCCCCAGCATTTT CASRLGTGSIYSNQPQHF TRBD1 . TRBJ1-5 TRBV2
TGTGCCAGCAGGTCAGGGATAAATAGGAGGGGCGTCGGCACCGGGGAGCTGTTTTTT CASRSGINRRGVGTGELFF . once TRBJ2-2 TRBV27
TGTGCCTGGAACCTAGCTATCACCGGGGAGCTGTTTTTT CAWNLAITGELFF . . TRBJ2-2 TRBV30
TGCGCCAGCAGCTTGGAGGGGGTACCCTACAATGAGCAGTTCTTC CASSLEGVPYNEQFF . . TRBJ2-1 TRBV5-1
TGTGCCAGCAGTTTTCGGTGGACTAACTATGGCTACACCTTC CASSFRWTNYGYTF . . TRBJ1-2 TRBV27
TGTGCCAGCAGCCCGGGACAGACCCGAAATTCACCCCTCCACTTT CASSPGQTRNSPLHF TRBD1 . TRBJ1-6 TRBV7-6
TGTGCCAGCAGTGAATCCCGGGCTAGCGGATTTTACAATGAGCAGTTCTTC CASSESRASGFYNEQFF TRBD2 . TRBJ2-1 TRBV2
TGCGCCAGCAGCCTGACAGGGGGGGTACATCAAGAGACCCAGTACTTC CASSLTGGVHQETQYF TRBD1 . TRBJ2-5 TRBV4-1
TGTGCCAGCAGCTCGGACAACCAAGAGACCCAGTACTTC CASSSDNQETQYF . . TRBJ2-5 TRBV7-9
TGTGCCAGTAGTGTCACCCCATCTATCTTGAACACTGAAGCTTTCTTT CASSVTPSILNTEAFF . . TRBJ1-1 TRBV19
TGTGCCAGCAGCCTGTACCCGGGACACCCCAACACCGGGGAGCTGTTTTTT CASSLYPGHPNTGELFF . . TRBJ2-2 TRBV5-6
TGTGCCAGCAGTTTGGGGGGAACCTACGAGCAGTACTTC CASSLGGTYEQYF . once TRBJ2-7 TRBV27
TGTGCCAGTAGTAACAGACAGGGCGGCAATCAGCCCCAGCATTTT CASSNRQGGNQPQHF TRBD1 . TRBJ1-5 TRBV19
TGTGCCACCACGGGCTGGGCTCCAACTGAAGCTTTCTTT CATTGWAPTEAFF . . TRBJ1-1 TRBV15
TGTGCCAGCAGTTACTCGATTGGCCAGCCGGGTGGCTACACCTTC CASSYSIGQPGGYTF . . TRBJ1-2 TRBV6-6
TGTGCCAGCAGCTTAAGTACATTGAAGGGCTACACCTTC CASSLSTLKGYTF . . TRBJ1-2 TRBV7-9
TGCAGCGTCACAGCAACAGGGATCTATGGCTACACCTTC CSVTATGIYGYTF . . TRBJ1-2 TRBV29-1
TGTGCCAGCAGTTGGATGGAGATCATGAACACTGAAGCTTTCTTT CASSWMEIMNTEAFF . . TRBJ1-1 TRBV6-5
TGTGCCAGCAGCCGAGCTTTATCGGATACGCAGTATTTT CASSRALSDTQYF . . TRBJ2-3 TRBV14
TGCGCCAGCAGCCAAGAACACATCCACACTGAAGCTTTCTTT CASSQEHIHTEAFF . once TRBJ1-1 TRBV4-3
TGTGCCACCAGTGATTCGGCCCGAGGGAAAAACATTCAGTACTTC CATSDSARGKNIQYF . . TRBJ2-4 TRBV24-1
TGTGCCAGCAGCTCCGCCGACAGGTCGAATTCACCCCTCCACTTT CASSSADRSNSPLHF . . TRBJ1-6 TRBV11-2
TGTGCCAGCAGTAGCGAGGACACAGATACGCAGTATTTT CASSSEDTDTQYF . . TRBJ2-3 TRBV6-5
TGTGCCAGCAGGACCGGGCTCTACGAGCAGTACTTC CASRTGLYEQYF . . TRBJ2-7 TRBV11-2
TGTGCCAGCAGCCCCCTCCGGGACAGACACACTGAAGCTTTCTTT CASSPLRDRHTEAFF TRBD1 . TRBJ1-1 TRBV5-6
TGTGCCAGTAGTTTCCCGGGGGCGAAGCCCCAGCATTTT CASSFPGAKPQHF . . TRBJ1-5 TRBV19
TGCGCCAGCAGTGAGGACCCGGGACAGGAGCATGTGGGTAAATACAATGAGCAGTTCTTC CASSEDPGQEHVGKYNEQFF TRBD1 . TRBJ2-1 TRBV10-1
TGCGCCAGCAGCCCAGGACCGGACAGGTCGAATGGCTACACCTTC CASSPGPDRSNGYTF TRBD1 . TRBJ1-2 TRBV5-1
TGTGCCTGGAGGGCCAGGGGGGGAAACGAGCAGTACTTC CAWRARGGNEQYF . . TRBJ2-7 TRBV30
TGTGCCAGCAGCTTAAACAGGGCTGGCGGGGAGCTGTTTTTT CASSLNRAGGELFF . . TRBJ2-2 TRBV11-2
TGCGCCAGCAGCCAAGATCCCGGGATTAATGAAAAACTGTTTTTT CASSQDPGINEKLFF . . TRBJ1-4 TRBV4-1
TGTGCCAGCAGTGAAGGTGGGCCAGATACGCAGTATTTT CASSEGGPDTQYF . . TRBJ2-3 TRBV6-1
TGCGCCAGCAGCCACGGACAGGGAATGAACACTGAAGCTTTCTTT CASSHGQGMNTEAFF TRBD1 . TRBJ1-1 TRBV4-1
TGTGCCACCAGCAGAGAGCAGGCAAACTATGGCTACACCTTC CATSREQANYGYTF . . TRBJ1-2 TRBV15
TGCGCCAGCAGCTTGGGTTCAGCGGACACCGGGGAGCTGTTTTTT CASSLGSADTGELFF . . TRBJ2-2 TRBV5-1
TGCAGTGCTAGTCCACCCGGGACAGGGGGCCGGGCCTATGGCTACACCTTC CSASPPGTGGRAYGYTF TRBD1 . TRBJ1-2 TRBV20-1
TGTGCCAGCAGGTCCGGGACAGGGAGTCAGCCCCAGCATTTT CASRSGTGSQPQHF TRBD1 once TRBJ1-5 TRBV28
TGTGCCAGCAGCTTAGATCATCTCGCCTCAACGCGGGCTTTCTTT CASSLDHLASTRAFF . . TRBJ1-1 TRBV11-2
TGTGCCTGGAGTAGGGAGAGGGGGACCTATGGCTACACCTTC CAWSRERGTYGYTF . . TRBJ1-2 TRBV30
TGTGCCAGCAGTTCCCCGACTTTAGGTCTGTACGAGCAGTACTTC CASSSPTLGLYEQYF . . TRBJ2-7 TRBV6-6
TGTGCCAGTAGGATCGGACAGGGGGCTTACGCTGAAGCTTTCTTT CASRIGQGAYAEAFF TRBD1 . TRBJ1-1 TRBV19
TGTGCCAGCAGCTGGAGCAGCGGGAGGGGGCGAGGAGAGCAGTACTTC CASSWSSGRGRGEQYF TRBD2 . TRBJ2-7 TRBV7-2
TGTGCCAGCAGTCCGGGACAGAACTACGAGCAGTACTTC CASSPGQNYEQYF TRBD1 . TRBJ2-7 TRBV28
TGTGCCAGTAGTATAGCTGAGGCAGGGGGAAACGAGCAGTACTTC CASSIAEAGGNEQYF TRBD1 once TRBJ2-7 TRBV19
TGCAGCGCTAGACAGGGTTGGAACACTGAAGCTTTCTTT CSARQGWNTEAFF TRBD1 . TRBJ1-1 TRBV29-1
TGCGCCAGCAGTCCCGGGACAGGGATTGAGCGCGAGCAGTACTTC CASSPGTGIEREQYF TRBD1 . TRBJ2-7 TRBV10-1
TGCGCCAGCAGCTGGACAGGGGGTACTGGAAACACCATATATTTT CASSWTGGTGNTIYF TRBD1 . TRBJ1-3 TRBV5-1
TGTGCCAGCAGGCCGAACGGGTATCGGTATGGCTACACCTTC CASRPNGYRYGYTF . . TRBJ1-2 TRBV27
TGTGCCAGCAGCCCCCCCGAGGTCGCAGATACGCAGTATTTT CASSPPEVADTQYF . . TRBJ2-3 TRBV7-9
TGCGCCAGCAGTGAGTTAAGAGGCACTGAAGCTTTCTTT CASSELRGTEAFF . . TRBJ1-1 TRBV10-2
TGTGCCAGCAGCTTAAGTGACAGGCCCACCTACGAGCAGTACTTC CASSLSDRPTYEQYF . . TRBJ2-7 TRBV7-2